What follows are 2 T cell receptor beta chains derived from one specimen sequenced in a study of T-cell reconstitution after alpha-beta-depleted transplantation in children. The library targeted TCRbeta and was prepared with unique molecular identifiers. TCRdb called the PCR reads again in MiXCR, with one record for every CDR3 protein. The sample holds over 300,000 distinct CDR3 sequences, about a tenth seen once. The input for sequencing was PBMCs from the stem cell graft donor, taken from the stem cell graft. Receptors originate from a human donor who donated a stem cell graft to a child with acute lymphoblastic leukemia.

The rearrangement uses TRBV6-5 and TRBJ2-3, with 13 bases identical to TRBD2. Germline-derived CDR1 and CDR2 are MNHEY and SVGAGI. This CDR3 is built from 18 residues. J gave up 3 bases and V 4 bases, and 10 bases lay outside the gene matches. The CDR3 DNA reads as TGTGCCAGCAGTTCCCCGGGACTAGCGGGAAGGTCGACAGATACGCAGTATTTT. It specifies CASSSPGLAGRSTDTQYF.

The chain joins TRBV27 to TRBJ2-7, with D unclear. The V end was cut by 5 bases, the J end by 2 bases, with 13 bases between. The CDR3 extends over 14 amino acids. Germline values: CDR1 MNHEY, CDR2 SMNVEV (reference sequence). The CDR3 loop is CASSPSHTAYEQYF. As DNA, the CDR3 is TGTGCCAGCAGTCCCTCGCACACCGCCTACGAGCAGTACTTC.